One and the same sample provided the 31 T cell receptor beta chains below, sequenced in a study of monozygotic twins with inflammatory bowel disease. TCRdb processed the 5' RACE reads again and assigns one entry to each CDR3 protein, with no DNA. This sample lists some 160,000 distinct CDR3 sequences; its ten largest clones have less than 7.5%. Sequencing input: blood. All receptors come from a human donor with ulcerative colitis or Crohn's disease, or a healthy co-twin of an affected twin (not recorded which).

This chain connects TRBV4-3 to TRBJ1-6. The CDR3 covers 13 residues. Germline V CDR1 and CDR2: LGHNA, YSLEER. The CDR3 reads CASSQDFGSPLHF.

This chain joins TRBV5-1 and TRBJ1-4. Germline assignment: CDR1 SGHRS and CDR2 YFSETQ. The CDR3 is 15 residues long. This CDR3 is CASSLSSGSNEKLFF.

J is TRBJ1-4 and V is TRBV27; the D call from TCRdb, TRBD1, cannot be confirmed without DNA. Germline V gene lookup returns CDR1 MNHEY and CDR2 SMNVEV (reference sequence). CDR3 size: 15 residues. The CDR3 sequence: CASSLEGQRNEKLFF.

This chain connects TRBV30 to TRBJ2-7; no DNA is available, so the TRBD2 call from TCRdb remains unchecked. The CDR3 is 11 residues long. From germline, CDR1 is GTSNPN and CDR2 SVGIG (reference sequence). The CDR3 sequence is CAWSETSGPFF.

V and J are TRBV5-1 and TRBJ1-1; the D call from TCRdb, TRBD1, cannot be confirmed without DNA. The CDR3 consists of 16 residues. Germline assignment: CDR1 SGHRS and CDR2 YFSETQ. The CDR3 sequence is CASSTIRGGGNTEAFF.

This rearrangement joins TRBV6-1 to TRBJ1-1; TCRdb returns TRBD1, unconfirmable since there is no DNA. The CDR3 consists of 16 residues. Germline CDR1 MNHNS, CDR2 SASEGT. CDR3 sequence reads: CASNILTGGQNTEAFF.

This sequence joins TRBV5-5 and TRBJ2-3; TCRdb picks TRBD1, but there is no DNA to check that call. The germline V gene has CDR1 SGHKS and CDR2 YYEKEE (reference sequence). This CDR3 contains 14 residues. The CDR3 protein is CASSWGTGADTQYF.

CDR3: CASTPPRAAYGYTF. The rearrangement links TRBV19 to TRBJ1-2. The length of the CDR3 is 14 residues. The germline V gene has CDR1 LNHDA and CDR2 SQIVND (reference sequence). Filled out from reference TRBV19 and TRBJ1-2, the complete variable domain reads DGGITQSPKYLFRKEGQNVTLSCEQNLNHDAMYWYRQDPGQGLRLIYYSQIVNDFQKGDIAEGYSVSREKKESFPLTVTSAQKNPTAFYLCASTPPRAAYGYTFGSGTRLTVV.

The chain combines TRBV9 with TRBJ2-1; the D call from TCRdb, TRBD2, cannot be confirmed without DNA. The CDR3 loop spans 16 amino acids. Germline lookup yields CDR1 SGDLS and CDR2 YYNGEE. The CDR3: CASSVGLAGGFNEQFF.

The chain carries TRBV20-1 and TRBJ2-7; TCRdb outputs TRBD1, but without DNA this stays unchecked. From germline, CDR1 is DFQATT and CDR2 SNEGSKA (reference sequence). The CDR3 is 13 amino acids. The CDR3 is CSAPGQSTYEQYF.

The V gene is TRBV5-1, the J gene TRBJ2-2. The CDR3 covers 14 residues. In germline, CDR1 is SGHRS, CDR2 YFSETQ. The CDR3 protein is CASSLETHTGELFF.

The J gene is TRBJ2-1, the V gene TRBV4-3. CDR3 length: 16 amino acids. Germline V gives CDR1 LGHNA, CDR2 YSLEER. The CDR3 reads CASSQSDRSSYNEQFF.

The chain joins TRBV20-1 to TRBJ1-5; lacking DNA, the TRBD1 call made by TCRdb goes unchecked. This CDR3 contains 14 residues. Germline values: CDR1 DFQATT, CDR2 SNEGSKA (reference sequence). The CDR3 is CSARYGQNNQPQHF.

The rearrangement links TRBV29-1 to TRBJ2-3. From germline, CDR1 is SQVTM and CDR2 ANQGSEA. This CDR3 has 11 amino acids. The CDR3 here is CSVEPRDTQYF.

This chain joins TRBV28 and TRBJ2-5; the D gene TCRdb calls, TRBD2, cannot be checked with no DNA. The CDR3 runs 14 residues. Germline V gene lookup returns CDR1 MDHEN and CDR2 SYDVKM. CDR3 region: CASSELAVQETQYF.

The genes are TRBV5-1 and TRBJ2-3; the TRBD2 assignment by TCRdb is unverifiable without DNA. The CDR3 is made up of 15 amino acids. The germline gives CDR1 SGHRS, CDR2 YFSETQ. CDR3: CASSFQGVVGDTQYF. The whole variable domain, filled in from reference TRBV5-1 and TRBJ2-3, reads KAGVTQTPRYLIKTRGQQVTLSCSPISGHRSVSWYQQTPGQGLQFLFEYFSETQRNKGNFPGRFSGRQFSNSRSEMNVSTLELGDSALYLCASSFQGVVGDTQYFGPGTRLTVL.

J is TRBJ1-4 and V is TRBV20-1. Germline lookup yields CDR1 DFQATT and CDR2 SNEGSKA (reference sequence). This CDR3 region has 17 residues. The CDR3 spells CSARLAQGQRTNEKLFF.

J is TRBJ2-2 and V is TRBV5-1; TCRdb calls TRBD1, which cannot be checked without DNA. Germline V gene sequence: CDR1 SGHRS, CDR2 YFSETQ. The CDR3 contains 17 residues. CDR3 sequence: CASSSPTGGLNTGELFF.

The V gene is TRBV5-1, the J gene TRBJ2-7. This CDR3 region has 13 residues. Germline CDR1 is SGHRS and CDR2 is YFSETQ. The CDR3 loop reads CASSLGRIYEQYF.

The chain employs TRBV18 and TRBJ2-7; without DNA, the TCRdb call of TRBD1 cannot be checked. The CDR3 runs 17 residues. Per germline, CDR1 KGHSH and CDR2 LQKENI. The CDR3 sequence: CASSPGQGALGTFEQYF.

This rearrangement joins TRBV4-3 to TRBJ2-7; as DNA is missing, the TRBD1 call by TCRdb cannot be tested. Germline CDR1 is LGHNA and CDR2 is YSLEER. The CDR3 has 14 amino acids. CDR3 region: CASSQEPGNYEQYF.

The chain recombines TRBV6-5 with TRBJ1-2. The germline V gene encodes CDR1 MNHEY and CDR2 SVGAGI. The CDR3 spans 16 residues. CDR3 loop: CASSYKLRRGSYGYTF.

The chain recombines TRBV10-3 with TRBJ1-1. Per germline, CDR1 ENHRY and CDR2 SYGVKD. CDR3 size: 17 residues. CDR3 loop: CAISESGGVGRNTEAFF.

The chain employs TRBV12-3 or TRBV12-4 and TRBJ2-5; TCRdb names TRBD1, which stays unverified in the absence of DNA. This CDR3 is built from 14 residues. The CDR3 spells CASSFGGIQETQYF.

The CDR3 loop reads CASSVRGGWHGYTF. The chain joins TRBV9 to TRBJ1-2. CDR3 length equals 14 residues. Germline V gene data show CDR1 as SGDLS and CDR2 as YYNGEE.

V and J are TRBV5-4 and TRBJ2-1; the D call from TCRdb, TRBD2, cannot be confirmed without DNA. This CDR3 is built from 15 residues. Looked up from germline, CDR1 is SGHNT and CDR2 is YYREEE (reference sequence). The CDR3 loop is CASSLGGRGVEEQFF.

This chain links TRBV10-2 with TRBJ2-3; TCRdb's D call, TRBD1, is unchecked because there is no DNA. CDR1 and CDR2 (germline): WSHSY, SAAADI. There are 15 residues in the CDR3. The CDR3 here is CANSESLTGTDTQYF.

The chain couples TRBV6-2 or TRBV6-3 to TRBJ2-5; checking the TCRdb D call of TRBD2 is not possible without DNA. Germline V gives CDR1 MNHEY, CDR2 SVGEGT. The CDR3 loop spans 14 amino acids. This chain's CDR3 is CASTLADHRETQYF.

This CDR3 reads CASSPGLAGGMVSDTQYF. V usage is TRBV5-5 and J usage is TRBJ2-3; TCRdb outputs TRBD2, but without DNA this stays unchecked. Germline lookup yields CDR1 SGHKS and CDR2 YYEKEE (reference sequence). The length of the CDR3 is 18 residues.

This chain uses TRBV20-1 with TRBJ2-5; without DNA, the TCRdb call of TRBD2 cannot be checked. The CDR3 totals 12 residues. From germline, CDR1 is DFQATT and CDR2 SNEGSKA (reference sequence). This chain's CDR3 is CSASSRRETQYF.

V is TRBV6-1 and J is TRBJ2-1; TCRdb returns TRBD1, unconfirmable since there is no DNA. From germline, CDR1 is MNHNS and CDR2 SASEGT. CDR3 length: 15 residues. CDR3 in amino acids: CASSERTAYPNEQFF.